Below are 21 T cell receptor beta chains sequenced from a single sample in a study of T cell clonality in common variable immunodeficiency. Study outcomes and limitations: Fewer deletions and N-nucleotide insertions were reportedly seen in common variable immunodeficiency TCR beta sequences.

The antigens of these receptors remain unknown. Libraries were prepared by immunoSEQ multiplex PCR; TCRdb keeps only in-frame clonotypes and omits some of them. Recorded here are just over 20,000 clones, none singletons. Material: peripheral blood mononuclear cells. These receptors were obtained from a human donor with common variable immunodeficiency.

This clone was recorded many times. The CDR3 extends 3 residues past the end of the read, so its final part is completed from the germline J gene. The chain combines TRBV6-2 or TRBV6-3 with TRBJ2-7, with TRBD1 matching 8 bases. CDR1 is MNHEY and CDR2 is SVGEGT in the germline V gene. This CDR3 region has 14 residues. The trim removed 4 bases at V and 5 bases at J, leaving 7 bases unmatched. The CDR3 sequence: CASSSRQGFNEQYF. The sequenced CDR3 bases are TGTGCCAGCAGTTCCCGACAGGGGTTCAACGAG.

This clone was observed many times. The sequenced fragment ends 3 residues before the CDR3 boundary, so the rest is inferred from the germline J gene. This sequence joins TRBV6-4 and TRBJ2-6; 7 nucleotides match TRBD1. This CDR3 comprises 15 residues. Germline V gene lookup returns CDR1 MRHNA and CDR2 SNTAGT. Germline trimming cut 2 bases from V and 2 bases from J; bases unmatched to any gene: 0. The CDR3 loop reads CASSDDRAGANVLTF. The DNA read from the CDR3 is TGTGCCAGCAGTGACGACAGGGCTGGGGCCAACGTC.

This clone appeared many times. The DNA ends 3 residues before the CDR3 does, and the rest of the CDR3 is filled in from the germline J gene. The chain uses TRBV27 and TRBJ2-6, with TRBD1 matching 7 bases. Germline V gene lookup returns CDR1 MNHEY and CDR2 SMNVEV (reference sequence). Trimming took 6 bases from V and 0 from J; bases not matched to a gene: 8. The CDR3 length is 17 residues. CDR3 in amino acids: CASRPRGQVSGANVLTF. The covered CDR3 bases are TGTGCCAGCAGACCTCGCGGACAGGTCTCTGGGGCCAACGTC.

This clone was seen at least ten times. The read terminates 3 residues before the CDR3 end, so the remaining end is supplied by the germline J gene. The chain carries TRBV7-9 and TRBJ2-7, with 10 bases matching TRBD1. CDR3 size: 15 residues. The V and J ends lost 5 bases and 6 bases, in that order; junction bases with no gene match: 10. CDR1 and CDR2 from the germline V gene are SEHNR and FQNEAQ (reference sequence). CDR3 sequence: CASSKDRGPSSEQYF. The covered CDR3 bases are TGTGCCAGCAGCAAAGACAGGGGGCCCTCATCCGAG.

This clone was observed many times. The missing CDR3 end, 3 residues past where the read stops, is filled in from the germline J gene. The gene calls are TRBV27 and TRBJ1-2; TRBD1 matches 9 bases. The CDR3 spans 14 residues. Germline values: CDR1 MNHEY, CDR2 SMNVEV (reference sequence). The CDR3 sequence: CASSPFRTGARYTF. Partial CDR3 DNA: TGTGCCAGCAGTCCTTTTCGGACAGGGGCGCGC.

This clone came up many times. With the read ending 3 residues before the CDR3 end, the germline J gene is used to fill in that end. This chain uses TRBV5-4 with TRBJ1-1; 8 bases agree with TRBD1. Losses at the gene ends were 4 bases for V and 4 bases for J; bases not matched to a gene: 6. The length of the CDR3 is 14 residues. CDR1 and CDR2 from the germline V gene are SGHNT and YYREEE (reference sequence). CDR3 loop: CASSLQGATTEAFF. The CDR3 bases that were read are TGTGCCAGCAGCCTGCAGGGGGCGACCACTGAA.

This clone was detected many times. This chain's CDR3 is CASSSGRVNTGELFF. Incomplete CDR3 DNA: TGTGCCAGCAGCTCAGGGAGGGTAAACACCGGGGAG. The chain recombines TRBV11-2 with TRBJ2-2; 7 nucleotides match TRBD2. The CDR3 goes on 3 residues after the read ends, and that part is filled in from the germline J gene. V was clipped by 4 bases and J by 2 bases; unmatched bases: 4. CDR1 and CDR2 from the germline V gene are SGHAT and FQNNGV. The CDR3 totals 15 residues.

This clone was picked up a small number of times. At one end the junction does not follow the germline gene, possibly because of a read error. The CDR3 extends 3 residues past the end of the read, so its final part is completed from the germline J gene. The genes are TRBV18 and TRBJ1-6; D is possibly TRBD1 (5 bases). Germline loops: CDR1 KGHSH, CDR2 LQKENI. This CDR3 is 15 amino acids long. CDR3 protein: CASSAGVVDKSPLHF. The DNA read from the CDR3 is TGTGCCAGCTCAGCGGGGGTGGTCGATAAGTCACCC.

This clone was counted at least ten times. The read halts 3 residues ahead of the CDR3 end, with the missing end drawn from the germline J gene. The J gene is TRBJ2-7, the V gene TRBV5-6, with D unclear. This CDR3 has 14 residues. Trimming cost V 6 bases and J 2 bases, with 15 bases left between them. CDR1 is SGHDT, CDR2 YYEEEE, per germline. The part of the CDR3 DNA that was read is TGTGCCAGCATCACCTGGTGGGCCCCCTACGAG. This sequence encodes CASITWWAPYE. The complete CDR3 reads CASITWWAPYEQYF.

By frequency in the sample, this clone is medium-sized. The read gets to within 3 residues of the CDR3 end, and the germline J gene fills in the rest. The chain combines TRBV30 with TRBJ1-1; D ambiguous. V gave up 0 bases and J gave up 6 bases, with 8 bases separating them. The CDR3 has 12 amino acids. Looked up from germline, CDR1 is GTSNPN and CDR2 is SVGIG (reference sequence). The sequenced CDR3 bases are TGTGCCTGGAGTGTAGCTACGTCTGAA. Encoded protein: CAWSVATSE. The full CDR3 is CAWSVATSEAFF.

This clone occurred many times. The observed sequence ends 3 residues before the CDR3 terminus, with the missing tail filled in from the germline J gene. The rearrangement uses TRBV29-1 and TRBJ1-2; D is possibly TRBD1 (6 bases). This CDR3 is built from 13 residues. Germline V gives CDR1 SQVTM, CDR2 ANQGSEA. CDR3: CSVRDKGPAGYTF. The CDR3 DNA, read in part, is TGCAGCGTTCGGGACAAAGGCCCTGCCGGC.

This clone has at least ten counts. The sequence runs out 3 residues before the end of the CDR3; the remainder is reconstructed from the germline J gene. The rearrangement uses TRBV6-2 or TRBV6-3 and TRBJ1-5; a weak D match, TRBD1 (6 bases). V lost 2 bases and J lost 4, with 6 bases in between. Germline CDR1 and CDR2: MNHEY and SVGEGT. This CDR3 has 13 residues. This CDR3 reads CASSYQGNQPQHF. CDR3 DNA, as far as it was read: TGTGCCAGCAGTTACCAGGGGAATCAGCCC.

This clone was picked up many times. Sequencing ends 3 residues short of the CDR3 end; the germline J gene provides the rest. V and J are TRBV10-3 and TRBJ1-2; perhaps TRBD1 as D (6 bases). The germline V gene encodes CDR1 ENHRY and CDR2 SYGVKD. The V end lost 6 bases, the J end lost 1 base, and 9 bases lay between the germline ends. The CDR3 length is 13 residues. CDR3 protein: CAISPQGNYGYTF. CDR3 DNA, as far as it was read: TGTGCCATCAGCCCACAGGGTAACTATGGC.

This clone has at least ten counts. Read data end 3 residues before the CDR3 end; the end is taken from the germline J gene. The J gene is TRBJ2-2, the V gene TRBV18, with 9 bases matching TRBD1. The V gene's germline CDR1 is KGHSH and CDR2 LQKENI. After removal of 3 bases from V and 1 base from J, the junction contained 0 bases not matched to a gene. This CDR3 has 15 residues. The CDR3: CASSPDRGNTGELFF. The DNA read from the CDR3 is TGTGCCAGCTCACCGGACAGGGGGAACACCGGGGAG.

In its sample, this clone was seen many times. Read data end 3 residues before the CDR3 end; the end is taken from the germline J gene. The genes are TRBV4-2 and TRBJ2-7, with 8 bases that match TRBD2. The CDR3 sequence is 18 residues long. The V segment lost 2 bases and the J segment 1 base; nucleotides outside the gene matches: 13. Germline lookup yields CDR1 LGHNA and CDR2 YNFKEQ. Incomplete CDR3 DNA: TGTGCCAGCAGCCAAAGGGCCGGGGAGCGGGGGAGTTCCTACGAG. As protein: CASSQRAGERGSSYE. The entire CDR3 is CASSQRAGERGSSYEQYF.

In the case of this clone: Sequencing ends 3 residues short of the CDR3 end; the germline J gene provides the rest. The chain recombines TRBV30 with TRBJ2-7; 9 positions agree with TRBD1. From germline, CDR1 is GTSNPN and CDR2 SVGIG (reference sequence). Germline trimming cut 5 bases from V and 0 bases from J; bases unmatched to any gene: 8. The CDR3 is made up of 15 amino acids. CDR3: CAWRSDRGVSYEQYF. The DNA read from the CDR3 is TGTGCCTGGCGATCCGACAGGGGGGTCTCCTACGAG.

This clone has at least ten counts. CDR3 DNA (partial): TGCAGTGCTAGTGCGATACTAGCGGCCACAGATACG. This translates into CSASAILAATDT. The full-length CDR3 reads as CSASAILAATDTQYF. This rearrangement joins TRBV20-1 to TRBJ2-3; 8 nucleotides match TRBD2. The CDR3 end lies 3 residues beyond the end of the read and is filled in from the germline J gene. Germline CDR1 is DFQATT and CDR2 is SNEGSKA (reference sequence). Unmatched junction bases numbered 7, after V lost 3 bases and J lost 2 bases. The length of the CDR3 is 15 residues.

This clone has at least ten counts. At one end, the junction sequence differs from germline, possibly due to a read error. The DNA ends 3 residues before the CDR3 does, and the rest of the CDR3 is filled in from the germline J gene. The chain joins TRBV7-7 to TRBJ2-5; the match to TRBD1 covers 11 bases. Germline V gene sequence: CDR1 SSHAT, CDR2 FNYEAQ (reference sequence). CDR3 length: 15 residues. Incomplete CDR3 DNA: TGTGCTAGCAGCACGCGGACAGGGGGCACGGAGACC. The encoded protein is CASSTRTGGTET. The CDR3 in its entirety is CASSTRTGGTETQYF.

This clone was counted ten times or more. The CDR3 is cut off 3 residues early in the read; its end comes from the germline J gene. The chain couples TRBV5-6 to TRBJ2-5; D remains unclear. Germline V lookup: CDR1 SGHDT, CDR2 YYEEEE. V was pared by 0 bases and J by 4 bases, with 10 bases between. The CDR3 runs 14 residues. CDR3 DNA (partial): TGTGCCAGCAGCTTGGCCAATGGGCCAGAGACC. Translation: CASSLANGPET. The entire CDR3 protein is CASSLANGPETQYF. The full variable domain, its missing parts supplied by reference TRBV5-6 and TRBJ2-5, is DAGVTQSPTHLIKTRGQQVTLRCSPKSGHDTVSWYQQALGQGPQFIFQYYEEEERQRGNFPDRFSGHQFPNYSSELNVNALLLGDSALYLCASSLANGPETQYFGPGTRLLVL.

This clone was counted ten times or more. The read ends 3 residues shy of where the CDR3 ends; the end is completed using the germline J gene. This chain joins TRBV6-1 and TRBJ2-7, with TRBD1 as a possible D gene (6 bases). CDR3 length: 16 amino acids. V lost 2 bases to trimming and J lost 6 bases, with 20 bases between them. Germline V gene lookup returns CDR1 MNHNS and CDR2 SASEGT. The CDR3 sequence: CASSERGRTALSEQYF. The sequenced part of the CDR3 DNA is TGTGCCAGCAGTGAAAGGGGTAGGACAGCATTATCCGAG.

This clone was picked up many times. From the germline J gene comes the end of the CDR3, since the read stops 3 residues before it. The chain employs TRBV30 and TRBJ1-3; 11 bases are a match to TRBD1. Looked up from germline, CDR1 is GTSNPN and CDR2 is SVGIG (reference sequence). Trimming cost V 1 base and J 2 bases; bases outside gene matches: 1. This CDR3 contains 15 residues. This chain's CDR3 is CAWSGTGGTGNTIYF. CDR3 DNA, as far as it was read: TGTGCCTGGAGTGGGACAGGGGGCACTGGAAACACC. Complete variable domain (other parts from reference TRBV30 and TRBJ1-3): SQTIHQWPATLVQPVGSPLSLECTVEGTSNPNLYWYRQAAGRGLQLLFYSVGIGQISSEVPQNLSASRPQDRQFILSSKKLLLSDSGFYLCAWSGTGGTGNTIYFGEGSWLTVV.